The 5 T cell receptor beta chains below all came from one sample that was sequenced in a study of OX40 agonist ivuxolimab in advanced cancers. Using immunoSEQ multiplex PCR, the repertoire was profiled, and TCRdb retains in-frame clones only, with some absent. The sample has under 55,000 clones, roughly four fifths seen once. The input for sequencing was CD4+ or CD8+ T cells sorted from blood, taken in a trial of the OX40 agonist ivuxolimab. These receptors were collected from an adult with an advanced solid tumor such as melanoma, head and neck, liver or kidney cancer.

The rearrangement joins TRBV25-1 to TRBJ2-7; D is tentatively TRBD1 or TRBD2 (6 bases each). The CDR3 spans 12 residues. Per germline, CDR1 MGHDK and CDR2 SYGVNS. Trimming shortened V by 8 bases and J by 2 bases, and 10 bases separated the two germline ends. The CDR3 sequence is CASFGGPYEQYF. CDR3 coding DNA: TGTGCCAGCTTCGGGGGCCCCTACGAGCAGTACTTC.

This clone turned up a few times. V usage is TRBV10-1 and J usage is TRBJ2-1, with 9 bases matching TRBD2. V was pared by 6 bases and J by 3 bases, with 12 bases of the junction left unmatched. CDR1 is WNHNN, CDR2 SYGVQD, per germline (reference sequence). The CDR3 sequence is 17 residues long. This CDR3 is CASSLKPRLAVYNEQFF. In nucleotides, the CDR3 is TGCGCCAGCAGCCTAAAACCCCGACTAGCGGTCTACAATGAGCAGTTCTTC.

This chain links TRBV6-5 with TRBJ1-4; D remains ambiguous. V was clipped by 10 bases and J by 7 bases, with 19 bases between them. The CDR3 runs 14 residues. Per germline, CDR1 MNHEY and CDR2 SVGAGI. CDR3 residues: CATLLRRSGEKLFF. The CDR3, as DNA: TGTGCCACCCTCCTTAGACGATCGGGTGAAAAACTGTTTTTT.

CDR3 protein: CAWSPTRMDGELFF. CDR3 coding DNA: TGTGCCTGGAGCCCCACAAGGATGGACGGGGAGCTGTTTTTT. J is TRBJ2-2 and V is TRBV30; D call uncertain. V shed 3 bases and J shed 7 bases, with 15 bases lying between them. Looked up from germline, CDR1 is GTSNPN and CDR2 is SVGIG (reference sequence). There are 14 residues in the CDR3. Filled out from reference TRBV30 and TRBJ2-2, the complete variable domain reads SQTIHQWPATLVQPVGSPLSLECTVEGTSNPNLYWYRQAAGRGLQLLFYSVGIGQISSEVPQNLSASRPQDRQFILSSKKLLLSDSGFYLCAWSPTRMDGELFFGEGSRLTVL.

The CDR3 sequence: CASSLAARSANTGELFF. CDR3 DNA sequence: TGCGCCAGCAGCTTGGCCGCGAGGTCCGCGAACACCGGGGAGCTGTTTTTT. The chain carries TRBV5-1 and TRBJ2-2; unclear D gene. The germline gives CDR1 SGHRS, CDR2 YFSETQ. Trimming removed 0 bases from V and 0 bases from J, with 12 bases in between. CDR3 length: 17 residues.